Listed here is a single T cell receptor (beta chain). Its target is not known. The CDR3 has 13 amino acids. The V and J ends lost 0 bases and 3 bases respectively, with 4 bases between them. Looked up from germline, CDR1 is SGDLS and CDR2 is YYNGEE. The data stem from a study of vaccination and CD4 T cells after COVID-19. The wider study: Cellular stimulation was performed using overlapping spike peptides derived from SARS-CoV-2, HCoV-NL63, HCoV-OC43 and HCoV-229E. The authors gave control cultures a CEFX pool, an HIV-1 Nef pool, or no peptide.

Study-wide results and caveats: A median around 90% of convalescent patients' SARS-CoV-2-reactive clones emerged only after vaccination.

Treatment of the sample: roughly ten-day PBMC culture with coronavirus spike peptide pools or control peptides (ViraFEST assay). T cells were expanded with peptide pools, and expanded clonotypes were identified by TCR sequencing. The Oncomine TCR Beta short-read assay sequenced DNA from cultured CD4+ T cells. TCRdb recomputed calls from the PCR reads with MiXCR, one row per CDR3 protein. The sample carries about 10,000 distinct CDR3 sequences, roughly half recorded once. The genes are TRBV9 and TRBJ1-5; D is unclear. The receptor was isolated from a human donor who had recovered from COVID-19. The sequenced material came from CD4+ T cells from blood, cultured in vitro. CDR3 residues: CASSVGNNQPQHF. The CDR3 DNA is TGTGCCAGCAGCGTAGGGAACAATCAGCCCCAGCATTTT.